Below are 7 T cell receptor beta chains sequenced from a single sample in a study of response to subunit inactivated influenza vaccine. TCRdb redid the calling of the RT-PCR reads with MiXCR, one entry per CDR3 protein. Here the sample spans 750,000 to 850,000 distinct CDR3 sequences, about 18% being singletons. The sample in question was PBMCs from blood, obtained about 5 days after vaccination. These receptors were obtained from a man aged 50-60 years who received an inactivated influenza vaccine.

This clonotype was seen at least ten times. The chain combines TRBV20-1 with TRBJ1-1, with D possibly matching TRBD1 (5 bases). This CDR3 has 14 amino acids. In germline, CDR1 is DFQATT, CDR2 SNEGSKA (reference sequence). Trimming removed 3 bases at V and 1 base at J, with 12 bases between. The CDR3 reads CSARWGGKNTEAFF. CDR3 nucleotide sequence: TGCAGTGCTAGGTGGGGGGGAAAGAACACTGAAGCTTTCTTT.

This clonotype has a count of ten or more. The chain is built from TRBV7-8 and TRBJ2-2; 8 bases are a match to TRBD1. Germline CDR1 is SGHVS and CDR2 is FQNEAQ. CDR3 length equals 14 residues. Losses at the gene ends were 4 bases for V and 6 bases for J; bases not matched to a gene: 4. In DNA, the CDR3 is TGTGCCAGCAGCTCCAGGACAGGGTCCGGGGAGCTGTTTTTT. This sequence encodes CASSSRTGSGELFF.

V and J are TRBV27 and TRBJ2-1; the match to TRBD2 covers 10 bases. The V gene end was trimmed by 8 bases and the J gene end by 7 bases; junction bases not matched to a gene: 8. Germline loops: CDR1 MNHEY, CDR2 SMNVEV (reference sequence). CDR3 size: 14 residues. CDR3 loop: CASRRAGGLNEQFF. The CDR3 nucleotides are TGTGCCAGCCGTAGAGCGGGAGGGCTAAATGAGCAGTTCTTC.

The table lists this clonotype with many counts. CDR3 region: CSVEDRRTASSYEQYF. The CDR3 bases are TGCAGCGTTGAAGATCGAAGGACAGCAAGCTCCTACGAGCAGTACTTC. V gene TRBV29-1 combines with J gene TRBJ2-7; D might be TRBD1 (6 bases). The CDR3 runs to 16 residues. Between the trimmed V and J ends, which lost 0 bases and 0 bases, there was a span of 15 bases. The germline CDR1 and CDR2 sequences are SQVTM and ANQGSEA.

With respect to this clonotype: One end of the junction fails to match germline, which may point to a read error. The rearrangement links TRBV3-1 to TRBJ1-1; a possible D gene is TRBD1 (5 bases). CDR1 and CDR2 (germline): LGHDT, YNNKEL (reference sequence). The CDR3 length is 16 residues. CDR3: CASNQSPYQGNTEAFF. CDR3 DNA: TGTGCCAGCAACCAATCCCCTTATCAGGGGAACACTGAAGCTTTCTTT. Full variable domain (remainder filled in from reference TRBV3-1 and TRBJ1-1): DTAVSQTPKYLVTQMGNDKSIKCEQNLGHDTMYWYKQDSKKFLKIMFSYNNKELIINETVPNRFSPKSPDKAHLNLHINSLELGDSAVYFCASNQSPYQGNTEAFFGQGTRLTVV.

V and J are TRBV7-2 and TRBJ1-2, with D possibly being TRBD1 (6 bases). Trimming removed 3 bases at V and 4 bases at J, with 18 bases between. The germline gives CDR1 SGHTA, CDR2 FQGNSA. This CDR3 contains 16 residues. In DNA, the CDR3 is TGTGCCAGCAGCTTTCAATCCGGACGGACAGTCTATGGCTACACCTTC. Protein sequence: CASSFQSGRTVYGYTF.

V and J are TRBV11-2 and TRBJ2-1, with TRBD2 identical over 7 bases. V trimming: 1 base; J trimming: 0 bases; junction bases outside the gene matches: 3. The CDR3 contains 16 residues. Germline lookup yields CDR1 SGHAT and CDR2 FQNNGV. CDR3 amino acids: CASSLVGGFSYNEQFF. The CDR3 nucleotides read TGTGCCAGCAGCTTAGTGGGGGGGTTCTCCTACAATGAGCAGTTCTTC.